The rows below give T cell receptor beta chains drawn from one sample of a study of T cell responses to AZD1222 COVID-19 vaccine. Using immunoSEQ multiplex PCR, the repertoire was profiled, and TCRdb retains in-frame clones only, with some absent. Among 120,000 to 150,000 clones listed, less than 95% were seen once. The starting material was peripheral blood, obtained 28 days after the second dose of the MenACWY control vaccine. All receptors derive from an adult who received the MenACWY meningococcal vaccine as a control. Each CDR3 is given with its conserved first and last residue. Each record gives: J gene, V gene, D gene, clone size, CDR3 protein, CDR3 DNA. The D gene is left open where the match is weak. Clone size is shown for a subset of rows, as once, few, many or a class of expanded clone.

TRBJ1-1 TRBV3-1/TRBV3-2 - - CASSPSLGDTEAFF TGTGCCAGCAGCCCGTCCCTGGGGGACACTGAAGCTTTCTTT
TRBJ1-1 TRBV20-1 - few CSVRDPNEAFF TGCAGTGTCCGGGACCCAAATGAAGCTTTCTTT
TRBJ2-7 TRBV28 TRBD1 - CATLGTGAAYEQYF TGTGCCACCCTAGGGACAGGGGCTGCCTACGAGCAGTACTTC
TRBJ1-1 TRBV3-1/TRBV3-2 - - CASSQIGGLDTEAFF TGTGCCAGCAGCCAAATAGGAGGCCTTGACACTGAAGCTTTCTTT
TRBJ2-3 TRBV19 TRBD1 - CASSDRASTDTQYF TGTGCCAGTAGTGACAGGGCCAGCACAGATACGCAGTATTTT
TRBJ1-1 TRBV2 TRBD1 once CASKNTGGMNTEAFF TGTGCCAGCAAAAATACAGGGGGGATGAACACTGAAGCTTTCTTT
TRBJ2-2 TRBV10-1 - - CASSENVGPGELFF TGCGCCAGCAGTGAAAACGTAGGACCCGGGGAGCTGTTTTTT
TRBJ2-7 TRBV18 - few CASSPAALSYEQYF TGTGCCAGCTCACCAGCGGCCCTTTCCTACGAGCAGTACTTC
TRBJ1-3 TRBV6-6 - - CASKASGNTIYF TGTGCCAGCAAAGCCTCTGGAAACACCATATATTTT
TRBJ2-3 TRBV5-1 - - CASSLDDGSTDTQYF TGCGCCAGCAGCTTGGATGACGGTAGCACAGATACGCAGTATTTT
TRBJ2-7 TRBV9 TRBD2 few CASQRDEVAEQYF TGTGCCAGCCAGCGGGATGAGGTCGCCGAGCAGTACTTC
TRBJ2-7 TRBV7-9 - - CASSVLRGVYEQYF TGTGCCAGCAGCGTGTTGAGGGGAGTCTACGAGCAGTACTTC
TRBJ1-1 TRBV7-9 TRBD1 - CASSPTGDMNTEAFF TGTGCCAGCAGCCCTACAGGGGACATGAACACTGAAGCTTTCTTT
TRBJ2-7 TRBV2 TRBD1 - CASSESAQGAAYEQYF TGTGCCAGCAGTGAATCCGCCCAGGGGGCTGCCTACGAGCAGTACTTC
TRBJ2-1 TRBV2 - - CASTERGLTENEQFF TGTGCCAGCACCGAGAGGGGATTAACTGAGAATGAGCAGTTCTTC
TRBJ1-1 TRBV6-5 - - CASIKKIEAFF TGTGCCAGCATTAAGAAGATTGAAGCTTTCTTT
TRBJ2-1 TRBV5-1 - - CASRNTDSPYNEQFF TGCGCCAGCAGGAATACAGACTCCCCCTACAATGAGCAGTTCTTC
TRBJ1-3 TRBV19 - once CASSTDAAAGNTIYF TGTGCCAGTAGTACCGACGCCGCGGCCGGAAACACCATATATTTT
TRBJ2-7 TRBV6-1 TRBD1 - CASSESHPLDRDRNYEQYF TGTGCCAGCAGTGAATCACACCCTCTCGACAGGGATAGGAACTACGAGCAGTACTTC
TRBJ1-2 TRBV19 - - CASRQGDYGYTF TGTGCCAGTAGACAGGGAGACTATGGCTACACCTTC
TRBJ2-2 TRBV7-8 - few CASSLVSMGGTGELFF TGTGCCAGCAGCCTGGTTTCGATGGGAGGAACCGGGGAGCTGTTTTTT
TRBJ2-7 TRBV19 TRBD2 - CASSITPLAGYEQYF TGTGCCAGTAGCATTACACCCCTAGCGGGCTACGAGCAGTACTTC
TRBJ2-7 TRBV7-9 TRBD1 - CASSPATGGIPYEQYF TGTGCCAGCAGCCCCGCGACAGGGGGGATCCCCTACGAGCAGTACTTC
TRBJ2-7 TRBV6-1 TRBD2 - CASSDLSGGTGYEQYF TGTGCCAGCAGTGATCTAAGCGGGGGGACCGGCTACGAGCAGTACTTC
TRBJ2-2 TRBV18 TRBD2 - CASSQSGGNTGELFF TGTGCCAGCTCACAGAGCGGGGGAAACACCGGGGAGCTGTTTTTT
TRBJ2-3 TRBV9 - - CASSVGVRTSTDTQYF TGTGCCAGCAGCGTGGGCGTCAGGACTAGCACAGATACGCAGTATTTT
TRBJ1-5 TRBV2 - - CASSEDGFSNQPQHF TGTGCCAGCAGTGAAGATGGTTTTAGCAATCAGCCCCAGCATTTT
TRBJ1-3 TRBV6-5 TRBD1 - CASARDREIGNTIYF TGTGCCAGCGCTAGGGACAGAGAAATTGGAAACACCATATATTTT
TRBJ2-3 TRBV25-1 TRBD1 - CASSEFRDSAVRTQYF TGTGCCAGCAGTGAATTCCGGGACAGCGCGGTCAGGACGCAGTATTTT